Listed below are T cell receptor beta chains from one sample, sequenced in a study of blood T cells in healthy people across ages. MiXCR, applied by TCRdb to the 5' RACE reads, yields one record per CDR3 protein. Of around 800,000 distinct CDR3 sequences in the sample, less than 80% were seen once. The sequencing input was blood. These receptors were obtained from a man aged 25 to 40 in good health. Each CDR3 is given without its conserved first and last residue. A D gene is named only where the DNA matches it firmly.

j_gene | v_gene | d_gene | CDR3aa
TRBJ2-3 | TRBV6-6 | NA | ASTDSGRGADTQY
TRBJ2-7 | TRBV5-1 | NA | ASSSTSHGIYEQY
TRBJ1-2 | TRBV28 | NA | ASSSPGDYGYT
TRBJ2-5 | TRBV29-1 | TRBD2 | SVDLTSMLETQY
TRBJ1-1 | TRBV6-5 | NA | ASSFISGAEAF
TRBJ1-2 | TRBV20-1 | TRBD1 | SATGQVYGYT
TRBJ2-7 | TRBV12-3/TRBV12-4 | TRBD1 | ASSQGAIREQY
TRBJ1-2 | TRBV29-1 | NA | SVTGRSNYGYT
TRBJ2-4 | TRBV6-1 | NA | ASRRLGQRLVAKNIQY
TRBJ1-1 | TRBV27 | NA | ASSLTVYTEAF
TRBJ1-1 | TRBV11-3 | NA | ASSLVLETEAF
TRBJ2-7 | TRBV12-3/TRBV12-4 | NA | ASSLDRLSYEQY
TRBJ1-4 | TRBV12-3/TRBV12-4 | NA | ASSLRSPSTNEKLF
TRBJ2-3 | TRBV9 | NA | ASSGSGALNTDTQY
TRBJ1-2 | TRBV6-7 | NA | ASSYMPGYHRGYT
TRBJ2-2 | TRBV30 | NA | ACLRDGAPFGELF
TRBJ2-1 | TRBV7-9 | NA | ASEAGTEQF
TRBJ1-2 | TRBV28 | NA | ASSFPLAGARNYGYT
TRBJ2-7 | TRBV7-2 | NA | ASSLKSGVGEQY
TRBJ2-3 | TRBV6-2/TRBV6-3 | NA | ASSFHRSDTQY
TRBJ2-3 | TRBV7-2 | NA | ASSLTAGDTQY
TRBJ1-2 | TRBV25-1 | NA | ASEGGIYGYT
TRBJ2-5 | TRBV7-6 | NA | ASSEGNGPYNEQY
TRBJ2-3 | TRBV7-2 | NA | ASSSQGYTQY
TRBJ2-1 | TRBV28 | TRBD2 | ASRPSGSGNEQF
TRBJ2-1 | TRBV6-2/TRBV6-3 | NA | ASSYAQVTYNEQF
TRBJ1-4 | TRBV12-3/TRBV12-4 | NA | ASSFISPTNEKLF
TRBJ1-2 | TRBV29-1 | TRBD1 | TSDREYRGYT
TRBJ1-3 | TRBV20-1 | NA | SGGSGNTIY
TRBJ2-3 | TRBV10-3 | TRBD1 | AIWDSFSTDTQY
TRBJ2-3 | TRBV27 | NA | ASSLVLGSDTQY
TRBJ2-7 | TRBV20-1 | NA | SVPGGFSYEQY
TRBJ2-3 | TRBV29-1 | NA | SVEDHTGDRIDTQY
TRBJ2-3 | TRBV4-3 | NA | ASSPWTSSTDTQY
TRBJ2-7 | TRBV29-1 | NA | SVRTGTYEQY